Listed below are T cell receptor beta chains from one sample, sequenced in a study of T cells after yellow fever vaccination. TCRdb processed the 5' RACE reads anew with MiXCR; each CDR3 protein has one entry. In the table there are approximately 550,000 distinct CDR3 sequences, roughly 19% of which are singletons. This material consisted of PBMCs, taken 15 days after the yellow fever booster vaccination. The receptors were gathered from a man in his thirties or forties who received the YFV17D yellow fever vaccine. Each CDR3 is given with its conserved first and last residue. The D gene is left open where the match is weak. Only some rows state a clone size, as once, few, many or a class for expanded clones.

>TRBV18|-|many|TRBJ2-7
TGTGCCAGCAGCCCAAGCTCCTACGAGCAGTACTTC
CASSPSSYEQYF
>TRBV6-1|-|-|TRBJ2-7
TGTGCCAGCACCAAGGTCGACATACTCTCCTACGAGCAGTACTTC
CASTKVDILSYEQYF
>TRBV6-1|TRBD2|once|TRBJ2-1
TGTGCCAGCAATGAGGGACTAGCGGTCTACAATGAGCAGTTCTTC
CASNEGLAVYNEQFF
>TRBV4-3|-|-|TRBJ1-2
TGCGCCAGCAGCCAGGACGGACATTCTTCGTATGGCTACACCTTC
CASSQDGHSSYGYTF
>TRBV10-3|-|-|TRBJ2-1
TGTGCCATCAGTGAATTTGGGGAGGTGAATGAGCAGTTCTTC
CAISEFGEVNEQFF
>TRBV27|TRBD2|few|TRBJ2-1
TGTGCCAGCAGTCGCGAGCGGGAGTCCTACAATGAGCAGTTCTTC
CASSRERESYNEQFF
>TRBV5-1|-|-|TRBJ2-1
TGCGCCAGCAGCGTAATGTCAGGGGGGTCCTACAATGAGCAGTTCTTC
CASSVMSGGSYNEQFF
>TRBV7-2|-|-|TRBJ2-1
TGTGCCAGCAGCACCTACCCTTACTCCTACAATGAGCAGTTCTTC
CASSTYPYSYNEQFF
>TRBV4-3|TRBD2|-|TRBJ2-3
TGCGCCAGCAGCCAGACGACTAGCGGGAGATCAGATACGCAGTATTTT
CASSQTTSGRSDTQYF
>TRBV6-1|-|-|TRBJ2-7
TGTGCCAGCAGTGACCGACAGAGCTCCTACGAGCAGTACTTC
CASSDRQSSYEQYF
>TRBV6-2/TRBV6-3|TRBD2|-|TRBJ2-2
TGTGCCAGCAGTTACTTAGCGGGGAGGACGAACACCGGGGAGCTGTTTTTT
CASSYLAGRTNTGELFF
>TRBV4-2|-|few|TRBJ2-7
TGTGCCAGCAGCCAAGATACTGGGGGAGTGAGTTACGAGCAGTACTTC
CASSQDTGGVSYEQYF
>TRBV6-5|-|few|TRBJ2-3
TGTGCCAGCAGTTACTCGTTCAGGGGAGTGGATACGCAGTATTTT
CASSYSFRGVDTQYF
>TRBV12-3/TRBV12-4|-|-|TRBJ1-5
TGTGCCAGCACCGTGAGGGTCAATCAGCCCCAGCATTTT
CASTVRVNQPQHF
>TRBV7-8|TRBD2|few|TRBJ2-1
TGTGCCAGCAGCCCTAAGCGGGAGGCGTACAATGAGCAGTTCTTC
CASSPKREAYNEQFF
>TRBV29-1|-|few|TRBJ2-1
TGCAGCGCAGTCGGTAGTCCGAGCTCCTACAATGAGCAGTTCTTC
CSAVGSPSSYNEQFF
>TRBV11-2|-|few|TRBJ2-7
TGTGCCAGCAGCTTAGTAGCGGCGGCGGGGATTTCCTACGAGCAGTACTTC
CASSLVAAAGISYEQYF
>TRBV6-2/TRBV6-3|-|few|TRBJ2-7
TGTGCCAGCAGTTCGCTGGGGGGTAGATCCTACGAGCAGTACTTC
CASSSLGGRSYEQYF
>TRBV12-3/TRBV12-4|TRBD2|few|TRBJ2-1
TGTGCCAGCAGTTTCGGCGGGACTAGCGGGTTCTTC
CASSFGGTSGFF
>TRBV29-1|TRBD2|-|TRBJ2-1
TGCAGCGTTGTTAGTCTAGCGGGACTAGATGAGCAGTTCTTC
CSVVSLAGLDEQFF
>TRBV5-1|TRBD2|few|TRBJ2-3
TGCGCCAGCAGGCGGACTAGCGCAGCAGATACGCAGTATTTT
CASRRTSAADTQYF
>TRBV7-9|TRBD2|few|TRBJ2-1
TGTGCCAGCAGCCTAGGCCTCCGGGAGGGTTACAATGAGCAGTTCTTC
CASSLGLREGYNEQFF
>TRBV5-1|TRBD1|-|TRBJ2-1
TGCGCCAGCAGCCTAGACTTTGGGACAGGGGTACACAATGAGCAGTTCTTC
CASSLDFGTGVHNEQFF
>TRBV5-1|TRBD2|few|TRBJ2-7
TGCGCCAGCAGCTTGTCACTAGCGGGATTTGGTGGGTACGAGCAGTACTTC
CASSLSLAGFGGYEQYF
>TRBV5-1|-|-|TRBJ2-5
TGCGCCAGCAGCTCGGGACCCGGGGAGACCCAGTACTTC
CASSSGPGETQYF
>TRBV19|TRBD1|few|TRBJ1-4
TGTGCCAGTAGTATGGGACAGTCGAATGAAAAACTGTTTTTT
CASSMGQSNEKLFF
>TRBV27|-|many|TRBJ1-6
TGTGCCAGCAGTTTGAGGGTCGGACCCCTCCACTTT
CASSLRVGPLHF
>TRBV6-2/TRBV6-3|-|few|TRBJ1-5
TGTGCCAGCAGTTACTCATGGGTGGACAATCAGCCCCAGCATTTT
CASSYSWVDNQPQHF
>TRBV28|TRBD2|few|TRBJ2-5
TGTGCCAGCAGTACTTTCGGGACTAGCGGGAGTGCCCTCCAAGAGACCCAGTACTTC
CASSTFGTSGSALQETQYF
>TRBV28|-|few|TRBJ1-3
TGTGCCAGCAGTTTGGGAGGAAGGGTCGGAAACACCATATATTTT
CASSLGGRVGNTIYF
>TRBV25-1|-|-|TRBJ2-7
TGTGCCAGCAGTGACTTCGGGAGCTACGAGCAGTACTTC
CASSDFGSYEQYF
>TRBV11-2|TRBD2|-|TRBJ2-5
TGTGCCAGCAGCCCCGGGACTAGCATAGAGACCCAGTACTTC
CASSPGTSIETQYF
>TRBV9|-|-|TRBJ2-1
TGTGCCAGCCCGGGAGTGTGCAATGAGCAGTTCTTC
CASPGVCNEQFF
>TRBV28|TRBD1|-|TRBJ2-3
TGTGCCACTCAGAGGGCGACAGGGTCAGATACGCAGTATTTT
CATQRATGSDTQYF
>TRBV6-5|-|few|TRBJ1-5
TGTGCCAGCAGATCTCCCGGGGGACCCCAGCATTTT
CASRSPGGPQHF
>TRBV5-1|TRBD1|few|TRBJ2-7
TGCGCCAGCAGCACGGGACAGGGACCCTACGAGCAGTACTTC
CASSTGQGPYEQYF
>TRBV20-1|TRBD2|-|TRBJ2-7
TGCAGTGCTAGTACAGCGGGAGGGTTCGACGAGCAGTACTTC
CSASTAGGFDEQYF
>TRBV11-2|TRBD2|few|TRBJ2-3
TGTGCCAGCAGCTTAGATCACGTAAAGCTCTATTATTCCCAGCGGGAGGGCAGGGATACGCAGTATTTT
CASSLDHVKLYYSQREGRDTQYF
>TRBV5-1|-|few|TRBJ1-1
TGCGCCAGCACCAGACAGGACCCAGGGACTGAAGCTTTCTTT
CASTRQDPGTEAFF
>TRBV19|-|-|TRBJ1-5
TGTGCCAGTAGTATAGAAAGGGCGAATCAGCCCCAGCATTTT
CASSIERANQPQHF
>TRBV12-3/TRBV12-4|TRBD2|few|TRBJ2-1
TGTGCCAGCAGACCTGGGACTAGCGGGCATTCCTACAATGAGCAGTTCTTC
CASRPGTSGHSYNEQFF
>TRBV25-1|TRBD1|-|TRBJ1-6
TGTGCCAGCAGTTCGGGGACAGGGAGGCATTCACCCCTCCACTTT
CASSSGTGRHSPLHF
>TRBV7-9|TRBD1|-|TRBJ1-5
TGTGCCAGCAGCGAGGGACAGGGGAGCTTTCAGCCCCAGCATTTT
CASSEGQGSFQPQHF
>TRBV4-2|-|-|TRBJ2-1
TGTGCCAGCAGCCAAGCCCCGCTAGTATCCTTTGTTGCTGATGAGCAGTTCTTC
CASSQAPLVSFVADEQFF
>TRBV5-1|TRBD2|few|TRBJ2-7
TGCGCCAGCAGCTTGGTAGCGGGAGGACAGCGCGAGCAGTACTTC
CASSLVAGGQREQYF
>TRBV7-7|-|few|TRBJ2-1
TGTGCCAGCAGCTTAGACGCGGGACAAGAGCAGTTCTTC
CASSLDAGQEQFF